This entry concerns a single T cell receptor (beta chain). No antigen is known for it. These data are taken from a study of cytomegalovirus exposure and HLA in healthy donors. General study points: Among the sequence variants, a highly shared cluster was likely an artifact of sequencing. The availability of immune exposure information extended only to CMV serostatus. TCR beta V- and J-gene trimming was later associated with a missense DCLRE1C variant.

Amplification used 60 Vbeta primers and 13 Jbeta primers. Per the authors' pipeline: Per a later analysis, the number of unique TCR beta chains was around 79 million, of which around 10 million were shared. The data were produced by immunoSEQ multiplex PCR, yet TCRdb's version contains in-frame clones alone and is incomplete. D and trimming come from the DNA, and the V and J calls and clone size come from that table. The sample lists approximately 140,000 clones; 70% to 80% were seen once. The sequenced sample consisted of PBMCs. This receptor was taken from a man in his forties or fifties in good health and CMV-seropositive.

In DNA form, the CDR3 reads TGTGCCAGCAGTTCCGGGGGTACCTACGAGCAGTACTTC. Amino acids: CASSSGGTYEQYF. The chain uses TRBV27 and TRBJ2-7; TRBD2 is a possible D gene (6 bases). The CDR3 extends over 13 amino acids. Trimming left V 4 bases short and J 2 bases short, with 9 bases between. The germline gives CDR1 MNHEY, CDR2 SMNVEV (reference sequence).